These 9 T cell receptor beta chains were all obtained from the same sample, sequenced in a study of low-dose radiotherapy and immunotherapy resistance in tumors. The time point: after trial treatment. Specified treatment: LDRT plus nivolumab, ipilimumab, low-dose cyclophosphamide and aspirin (RACIN trial). TRAV and TRBV primers primed cDNA for both TCRalpha and TCRbeta. A roughly 20-cycle PCR with a constant-region primer and V-primer adapter amplified TCRs. One entry per CDR3 protein, called by TCRdb with MiXCR from the reads. The sample includes roughly 100,000 distinct CDR3 sequences, less than 25% of them seen just once. Specimen: PBMCs, collected after low-dose radiotherapy plus immunotherapy. These receptors were collected from a male donor with prostate cancer.

Notes on this clonotype: This may be a read error, as it is one base from a much larger clone. V is TRBV7-9 and J is TRBJ1-5; a possible D gene is TRBD1 (6 bases). Trimming pared 5 bases from V and 5 bases from J, leaving 16 bases between. Germline assignment: CDR1 SEHNR and CDR2 FQNEAQ (reference sequence). This CDR3 has 15 amino acids. CDR3 sequence (DNA): TGTGCCAGCAGCGCGGGGTCCAGGGGCCATCAGCCCCAGCATTTT. This gives the protein CASSAGSRGHQPQHF.

As concerns this clonotype: It is likely a read error: a sequence one base away is far more abundant. The rearrangement joins TRBV13 to TRBJ2-2, with no clear D. From germline, CDR1 is PRHDT and CDR2 FYEKMQ (reference sequence). The length of the CDR3 is 13 residues. The CDR3 DNA is TGTGCCAACAGCTTTGTGAGCACCGGGGAGCTGTTTTTT. Protein: CANSFVSTGELFF.

In its sample, this clonotype was seen many times. This chain joins TRBV27 and TRBJ1-2; a possible D gene is TRBD1 (6 bases). Trimming cost V 4 bases and J 4 bases, with 13 bases left between them. The CDR3 runs 14 residues. The germline V gene encodes CDR1 MNHEY and CDR2 SMNVEV (reference sequence). CDR3 residues: CASSSTYRAYGYTF. Written as DNA, the CDR3 is TGTGCCAGCAGTTCTACCTACAGGGCCTATGGCTACACCTTC.

This clonotype was detected many times. The chain couples TRBV5-1 to TRBJ2-1; 12 bases are shared with TRBD2. The CDR3 consists of 16 residues. Germline CDR1 and CDR2: SGHRS and YFSETQ. V was pared by 3 bases and J by 9 bases, with 10 bases of the junction left unmatched. The CDR3 region has the DNA TGCGCCAGCAGCTATCTATCTAGCGGGGGGGCCGTTGAGCAGTTCTTC. It yields the protein CASSYLSSGGAVEQFF.

This clonotype was counted many times. The chain couples TRBV4-1 to TRBJ1-2, with no clear D. Germline V gene sequence: CDR1 MGHRA, CDR2 YSYEKL. This CDR3 has 15 amino acids. The V and J ends lost 7 bases and 2 bases respectively, with 17 bases between them. The chain's CDR3 is CASNRYPILNYGYTF. The CDR3 bases are TGCGCCAGCAATCGGTATCCCATCCTCAACTATGGCTACACCTTC.

This clonotype was seen more than once but under ten times. A far larger clone is one nucleotide away, so this likely arose from a read error. V usage is TRBV29-1 and J usage is TRBJ2-1, with D possibly matching TRBD1 (6 bases). V was shortened by 4 bases and J by 10 bases, with 17 bases between the two germline ends. Germline CDR1 SQVTM, CDR2 ANQGSEA. This CDR3 has 13 residues. The CDR3 loop is CSVAPGTTYEQFF. The CDR3 coding sequence is TGCAGCGTTGCCCCGGGGACAACCTACGAGCAGTTCTTC.

For this clonotype: This likely traces to a read error, being one base from a far larger clone. This sequence joins TRBV16 and TRBJ1-4; 10 bases map to TRBD1. Germline V gene sequence: CDR1 KGHSY, CDR2 FQNENV. The CDR3 is made up of 14 amino acids. CDR3 amino acids: CASSWDRGGEKRFF. CDR3 DNA sequence: TGTGCCAGCAGCTGGGACAGGGGAGGAGAAAAACGGTTTTTT.

This clonotype was observed many times. The J gene is TRBJ1-2, the V gene TRBV19, with D tentatively TRBD1 (5 bases). Trimming removed 6 bases from V and 5 bases from J, with 13 bases in between. Looked up from germline, CDR1 is LNHDA and CDR2 is SQIVND (reference sequence). The CDR3 is made up of 13 amino acids. The CDR3 DNA reads TGTGCCAGTAGGCCCCGAGGGGCTTATGGCTACACCTTC. Protein: CASRPRGAYGYTF.

The chain carries TRBV29-1 and TRBJ2-1, with TRBD2 identical over 12 bases. With 8 bases clipped from V and 7 bases from J, the junction kept 9 bases outside the gene matches. The CDR3 extends over 14 amino acids. The germline V gene has CDR1 SQVTM and CDR2 ANQGSEA. CDR3 loop: CSQAGLAGINEQFF. CDR3 bases: TGCAGCCAAGCAGGACTAGCGGGAATAAATGAGCAGTTCTTC.